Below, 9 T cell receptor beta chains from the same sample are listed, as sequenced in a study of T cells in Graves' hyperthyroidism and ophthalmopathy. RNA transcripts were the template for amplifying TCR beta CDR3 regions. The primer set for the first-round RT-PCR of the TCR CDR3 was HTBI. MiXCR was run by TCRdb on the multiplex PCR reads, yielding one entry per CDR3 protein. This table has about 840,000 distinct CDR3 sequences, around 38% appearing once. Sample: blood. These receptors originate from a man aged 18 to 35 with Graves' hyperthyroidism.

As DNA, the CDR3 is TGTGCCAGCAGCCAAATCGGGGGATGGGACACTGAAGCTTTCTTT. It translates to CASSQIGGWDTEAFF. The gene calls are TRBV2 and TRBJ1-1, with a weak D call TRBD1 (5 bases). CDR3 size: 15 residues. The V gene's germline CDR1 is SNHLY and CDR2 FYNNEI. V was shortened by 6 bases and J by 3 bases, with 17 bases between the two germline ends.

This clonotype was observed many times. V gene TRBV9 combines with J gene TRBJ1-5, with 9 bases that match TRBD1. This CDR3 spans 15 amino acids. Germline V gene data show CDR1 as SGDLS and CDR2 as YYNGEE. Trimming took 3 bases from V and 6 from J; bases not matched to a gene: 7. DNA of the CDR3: TGTGCCAGCAGCGACGGGACAGGGTACAGTCAGCCCCAGCATTTT. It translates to CASSDGTGYSQPQHF.

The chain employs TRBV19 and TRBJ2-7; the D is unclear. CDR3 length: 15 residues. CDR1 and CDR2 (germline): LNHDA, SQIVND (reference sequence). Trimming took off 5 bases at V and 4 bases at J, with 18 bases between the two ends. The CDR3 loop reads CASSPETPGPYEQYF. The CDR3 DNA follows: TGTGCCAGTAGTCCCGAGACCCCGGGCCCTTACGAGCAGTACTTC. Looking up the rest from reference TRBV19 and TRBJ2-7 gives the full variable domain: DGGITQSPKYLFRKEGQNVTLSCEQNLNHDAMYWYRQDPGQGLRLIYYSQIVNDFQKGDIAEGYSVSREKKESFPLTVTSAQKNPTAFYLCASSPETPGPYEQYFGPGTRLTVT.

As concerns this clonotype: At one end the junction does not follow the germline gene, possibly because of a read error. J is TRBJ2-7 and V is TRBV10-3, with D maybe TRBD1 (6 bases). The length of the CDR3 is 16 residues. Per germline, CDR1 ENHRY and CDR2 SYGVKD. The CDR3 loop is CASSNIGTPRPYEQYF. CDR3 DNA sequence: TGTGCCAGCAGTAACATCGGGACACCAAGACCTTACGAGCAGTACTTC.

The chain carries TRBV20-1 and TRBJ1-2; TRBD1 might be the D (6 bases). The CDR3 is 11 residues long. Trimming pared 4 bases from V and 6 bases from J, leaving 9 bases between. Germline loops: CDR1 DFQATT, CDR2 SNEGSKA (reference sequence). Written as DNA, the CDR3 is TGCAGTGCTACAGGGGTCGATGGCTACACCTTC. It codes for CSATGVDGYTF.

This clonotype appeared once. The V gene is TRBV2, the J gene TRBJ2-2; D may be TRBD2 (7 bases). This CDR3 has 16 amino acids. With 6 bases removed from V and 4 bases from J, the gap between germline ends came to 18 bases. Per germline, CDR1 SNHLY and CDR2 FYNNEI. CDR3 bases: TGTGCCAGCAGCTTTGAAGGGGGGGGCCCCACCGGGGAGCTGTTTTTT. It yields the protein CASSFEGGGPTGELFF. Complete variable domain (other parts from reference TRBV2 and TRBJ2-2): EPEVTQTPSHQVTQMGQEVILRCVPISNHLYFYWYRQILGQKVEFLVSFYNNEISEKSEIFDDQFSVERPDGSNFTLKIRSTKLEDSAMYFCASSFEGGGPTGELFFGEGSRLTVL.

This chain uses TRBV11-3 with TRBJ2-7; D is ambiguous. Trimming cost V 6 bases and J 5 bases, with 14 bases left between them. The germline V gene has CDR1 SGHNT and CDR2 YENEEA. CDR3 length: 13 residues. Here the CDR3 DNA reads TGTGCCAGCAGTTACATCGATTCTGACGAGCAGTACTTC. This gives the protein CASSYIDSDEQYF. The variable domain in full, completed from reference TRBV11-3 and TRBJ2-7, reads EAGVVQSPRYKIIEKKQPVAFWCNPISGHNTLYWYLQNLGQGPELLIRYENEEAVDDSQLPKDRFSAERLKGVDSTLKIQPAELGDSAVYLCASSYIDSDEQYFGPGTRLTVT.

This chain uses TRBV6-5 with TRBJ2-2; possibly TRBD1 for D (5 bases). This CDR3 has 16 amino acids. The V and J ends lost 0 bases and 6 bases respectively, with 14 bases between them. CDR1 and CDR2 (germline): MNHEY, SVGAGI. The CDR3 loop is CASSYSPRVDSGELFF. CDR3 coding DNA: TGTGCCAGCAGTTACTCCCCCAGGGTGGATTCCGGGGAGCTGTTTTTT.

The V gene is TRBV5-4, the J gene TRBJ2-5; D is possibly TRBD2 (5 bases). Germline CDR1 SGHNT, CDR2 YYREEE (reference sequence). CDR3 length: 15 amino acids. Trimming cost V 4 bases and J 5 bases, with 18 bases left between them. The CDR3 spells CASSDYGLLPETQYF. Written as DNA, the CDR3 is TGTGCCAGCAGCGATTACGGACTCCTACCGGAGACCCAGTACTTC. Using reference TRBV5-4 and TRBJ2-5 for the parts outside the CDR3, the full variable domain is ETGVTQSPTHLIKTRGQQVTLRCSSQSGHNTVSWYQQALGQGPQFIFQYYREEENGRGNFPPRFSGLQFPNYSSELNVNALELDDSALYLCASSDYGLLPETQYFGPGTRLLVL.